The source of this T cell receptor (beta chain) is a study of cytomegalovirus exposure and HLA in healthy donors. Study background: Some 77 million unique TCRs from HLA-typed donors were held in an early release of data.

The CDR3 is made up of 15 amino acids. The germline V gene has CDR1 MDHEN and CDR2 SYDVKM. V was shortened by 11 bases and J by 0 bases, with 17 bases between the two germline ends. 60 Vbeta and 13 Jbeta primers were used in PCR. Profiling relied on immunoSEQ multiplex PCR, and the TCRdb table lists in-frame clones only, not all of them. This sample yields fewer than 250,000 clones, of which over 65% are seen a single time; 0.63% belongs to the top ten. This chain uses TRBV28 with TRBJ1-5, with D possibly matching TRBD1 (6 bases). This clonotype originated in a man in his late teens or twenties in good health and CMV-seronegative. Sequenced: PBMCs. The CDR3, as DNA: TGTGCCGCCGCCTTGGGGGCATATAGCAATCAGCCCCAGCATTTT. It codes for CAAALGAYSNQPQHF.